These 17 T cell receptor beta chains were sequenced from one sample in a study of blood T cell repertoires in COVID-19. Sequencing was performed with immunoSEQ multiplex PCR; in TCRdb, only in-frame clones are kept and a portion is missing. The sample contains 80,000 to 100,000 clones, about 86% of which appear only once. The sequencing sample was made of peripheral blood. The receptor source for this set is a woman aged 80 or older with acute or convalescent COVID-19.

The V call is TRBV5-5, the J call TRBJ2-7; unclear D gene. Looked up from germline, CDR1 is SGHKS and CDR2 is YYEKEE (reference sequence). The CDR3 extends over 13 amino acids. The V and J ends lost 0 bases and 1 base respectively, with 5 bases between them. DNA for the CDR3: TGTGCCAGCAGCTTGGCACAGTCCTACGAGCAGTACTTC. It is translated as CASSLAQSYEQYF.

Comments on this clone: One end of the junction does not line up with germline, which may come from a read error. The chain carries TRBV2 and TRBJ2-4, with a tentative D call TRBD1 (7 bases). The CDR3 covers 16 residues. Germline CDR1 and CDR2: SNHLY and FYNNEI. DNA for the CDR3: TGTGCCAGCAGCCCCCCGAACAGGGGAGGACGGAACATTCAGTACTTT. It encodes CASSPPNRGGRNIQYF.

V gene TRBV19 combines with J gene TRBJ1-6; D may be TRBD1 (6 bases). V gave up 10 bases and J gave up 0 bases, with 13 bases separating them. Germline-derived CDR1 and CDR2 are LNHDA and SQIVND (reference sequence). The CDR3 extends over 15 amino acids. The CDR3 DNA follows: TGTGCCACCCGACAGGCGAGCTCCTATAATTCACCCCTCCACTTT. Its translation: CATRQASSYNSPLHF. The whole variable domain, remainder taken from reference TRBV19 and TRBJ1-6, is DGGITQSPKYLFRKEGQNVTLSCEQNLNHDAMYWYRQDPGQGLRLIYYSQIVNDFQKGDIAEGYSVSREKKESFPLTVTSAQKNPTAFYLCATRQASSYNSPLHFGNGTRLTVT.

The chain is built from TRBV7-9 and TRBJ2-7; 10 bases match TRBD2. The CDR3 totals 13 residues. J lost 6 bases, V lost 4 bases, and 3 bases had no gene match. Germline V CDR1 and CDR2: SEHNR, FQNEAQ (reference sequence). The CDR3 here is CASSSGTSAEQYF. The CDR3 bases are TGTGCCAGCAGCTCCGGGACTAGCGCCGAGCAGTACTTC.

The chain links TRBV21-1 to TRBJ2-1; the table gives TRBD2 as D, unverified against the DNA. TRBV21-1 is termed a pseudogene. The CDR3 has 14 residues. In DNA form, the CDR3 reads TGTGCCAGCATCGACTGCGGCTCCTACAATGAGCAGTTCTTC. It translates to CASIDCGSYNEQFF.

The CDR3 loop is CASSLEAREFGYTF. The CDR3 bases are TGTGCCAGCAGCTTAGAAGCCAGGGAATTCGGCTACACCTTC. The chain uses TRBV7-9 and TRBJ1-2, with a possible D match to TRBD1 (5 bases). V lost 1 base and J 8 bases, leaving 14 bases between the germline ends. The CDR3 loop spans 14 amino acids. Per the germline V gene, CDR1 is SEHNR and CDR2 is FQNEAQ (reference sequence).

The chain has TRBV28 and TRBJ1-3; D is ambiguous. Trimming took off 2 bases at V and 0 bases at J, with 14 bases between the two ends. Per the germline V gene, CDR1 is MDHEN and CDR2 is SYDVKM. The CDR3 is made up of 17 amino acids. The CDR3 is CASSLRPLAGSGNTIYF. In DNA, the CDR3 is TGTGCCAGCAGTTTAAGGCCCCTTGCGGGCTCTGGAAACACCATATATTTT. Complete variable domain (other parts from reference TRBV28 and TRBJ1-3): DVKVTQSSRYLVKRTGEKVFLECVQDMDHENMFWYRQDPGLGLRLIYFSYDVKMKEKGDIPEGYSVSREKKERFSLILESASTNQTSMYLCASSLRPLAGSGNTIYFGEGSWLTVV.

J is TRBJ2-1 and V is TRBV24-1; 14 nucleotides match TRBD2. CDR1 and CDR2 from the germline V gene are KGHDR and SFDVKD. With 5 bases clipped from V and 9 bases from J, the junction kept 11 bases outside the gene matches. The CDR3 length is 17 residues. In nucleotides, the CDR3 is TGTGCCACCAGTGTCCTGACTAGCGGGGGGGCCGACGGTGAGCAGTTCTTC. It codes for CATSVLTSGGADGEQFF.

The rearrangement uses TRBV7-3 and TRBJ2-2, with D perhaps matching TRBD2 (5 bases). The V end was cut by 3 bases, the J end by 0 bases, with 8 bases between. Germline V gene data show CDR1 as SGHTA and CDR2 as FQGTGA. The CDR3 has 15 amino acids. The CDR3 coding sequence is TGTGCCAGCAGCTTTGGAGGATCGAACACCGGGGAGCTGTTTTTT. This gives the protein CASSFGGSNTGELFF.

Worth noting for this clone: Its ends do not fully match the called genes, so a read error is possible. The V call is TRBV7-9, the J call TRBJ1-1; D remains ambiguous. The CDR3 has 16 amino acids. Germline values: CDR1 SEHNR, CDR2 FQNEAQ (reference sequence). The CDR3 DNA reads as TGTGCCAGCATCTTAGGGCTCCGGGCGGGGAACACTGAAGCTTTCTTT. This codes for CASILGLRAGNTEAFF.

The J gene is TRBJ1-2, the V gene TRBV6-5; TRBD1 matches 11 bases. CDR1 and CDR2 from the germline V gene are MNHEY and SVGAGI. This CDR3 region has 13 residues. J lost 8 bases, V lost 7 bases, and 6 bases had no gene match. In DNA form, the CDR3 reads TGTGCCAGCATGCCCGGGACAGGGGGAGGCTACACCTTC. Its protein product is CASMPGTGGGYTF.

CDR3 sequence: CASSLGQIPGQVFNQPQHF. The CDR3 DNA reads TGTGCCAGCAGCTTAGGCCAAATACCGGGACAAGTGTTCAATCAGCCCCAGCATTTT. This chain connects TRBV7-9 to TRBJ1-5, with D tentatively TRBD1 (6 bases). The CDR3 spans 19 residues. Germline V gene sequence: CDR1 SEHNR, CDR2 FQNEAQ (reference sequence). The V and J ends lost 1 base and 3 bases respectively, with 22 bases between them.

The rearrangement joins TRBV5-1 to TRBJ1-2, with D possibly being TRBD1 (5 bases). The CDR3 runs 17 residues. CDR1 and CDR2 (germline): SGHRS, YFSETQ. Trimming pared 5 bases from V and 4 bases from J, leaving 24 bases between. Here the CDR3 DNA reads TGCGCCAGCAGATCGGACGGGGGGACTCTAGTTAGCTATGGCTACACCTTC. Its translation is CASRSDGGTLVSYGYTF. Full variable domain (rest looked up from reference TRBV5-1 and TRBJ1-2): KAGVTQTPRYLIKTRGQQVTLSCSPISGHRSVSWYQQTPGQGLQFLFEYFSETQRNKGNFPGRFSGRQFSNSRSEMNVSTLELGDSALYLCASRSDGGTLVSYGYTFGSGTRLTVV.

The V and J genes are TRBV5-1 and TRBJ2-7, with D tentatively TRBD1 (6 bases). The germline gives CDR1 SGHRS, CDR2 YFSETQ. The V end lost 0 bases, the J end lost 2 bases, and 15 bases lay between the germline ends. This CDR3 has 16 residues. CDR3 sequence: CASSLALGQQAYEQYF. In DNA form, the CDR3 reads TGCGCCAGCAGCTTGGCGTTGGGACAACAAGCCTACGAGCAGTACTTC.

The chain links TRBV9 to TRBJ2-2; TRBD2 agrees at 8 bases. The germline V gene has CDR1 SGDLS and CDR2 YYNGEE. V lost 0 bases and J lost 11; bases outside the gene matches: 6. The CDR3 totals 14 residues. CDR3 region: CASSVAGGARELFF. In DNA form, the CDR3 reads TGTGCCAGCAGCGTAGCCGGGGGGGCTAGAGAGCTGTTTTTT.

V usage is TRBV28 and J usage is TRBJ2-1; 8 nucleotides align to TRBD2. This CDR3 contains 15 residues. CDR1 MDHEN and CDR2 SYDVKM come from the germline V gene. Germline trimming cut 7 bases from V and 2 bases from J; bases unmatched to any gene: 7. The CDR3 spells CASIESGGTYNEQFF. The CDR3 bases are TGTGCCAGCATTGAAAGCGGGGGTACCTACAATGAGCAGTTCTTC.

V gene TRBV3-1 (or the pseudogene TRBV3-2) combines with J gene TRBJ2-7; maybe TRBD2 (5 bases). Trimming took 1 base from V and 3 from J, leaving 7 bases between them. CDR1 and CDR2 from the germline V gene are LGHDT and YNNKEL (reference sequence). This CDR3 has 13 residues. CDR3 in amino acids: CASSQAAGYEQYF. The CDR3, as DNA: TGTGCCAGCAGCCAAGCCGCGGGCTACGAGCAGTACTTC.